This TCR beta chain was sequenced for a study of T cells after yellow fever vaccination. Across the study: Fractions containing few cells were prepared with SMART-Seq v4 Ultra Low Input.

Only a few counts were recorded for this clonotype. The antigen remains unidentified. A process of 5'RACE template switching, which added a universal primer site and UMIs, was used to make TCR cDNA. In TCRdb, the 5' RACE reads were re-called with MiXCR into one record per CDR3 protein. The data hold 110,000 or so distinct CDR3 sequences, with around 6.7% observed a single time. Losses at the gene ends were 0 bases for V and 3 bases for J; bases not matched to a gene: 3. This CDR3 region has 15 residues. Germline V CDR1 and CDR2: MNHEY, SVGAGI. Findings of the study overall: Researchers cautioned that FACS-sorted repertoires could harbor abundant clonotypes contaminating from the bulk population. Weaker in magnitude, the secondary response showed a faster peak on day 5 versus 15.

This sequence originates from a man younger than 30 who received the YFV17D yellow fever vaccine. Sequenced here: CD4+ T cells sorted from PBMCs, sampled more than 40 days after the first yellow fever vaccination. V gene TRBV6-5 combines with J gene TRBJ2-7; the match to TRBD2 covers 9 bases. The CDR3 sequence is CASSYSASGVYEQYF. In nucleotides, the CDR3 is TGTGCCAGCAGTTACTCGGCTAGCGGGGTCTACGAGCAGTACTTC.